The clone carrying this T cell receptor (beta chain) was detected ten times or more. The antigen is not known. Sample time point: newly diagnosed GD, antithyroid drugs for less than 3 months. Generation of the TCR library employed RNA extracted from PBMCs. Germline loops: CDR1 SGHRS, CDR2 YFSETQ. CDR3 length equals 14 residues. Between the trimmed V and J ends, which lost 6 bases and 7 bases, there was a span of 19 bases. According to the study, TCR beta libraries were built with iRepertoire HTBI primers and CDR3-region Arm-PCR. In the authors' methods: Spanning all samples, the identified segments comprised around 60 TRBV and around 13 TRBJ. One entry per CDR3 protein, called by TCRdb with MiXCR from the multiplex PCR reads. The V and J calls shown here were made by TCRdb, not taken from the authors' results. The sample includes hundreds of thousands of distinct CDR3 sequences, about 16% of them seen just once.

This sample stems from a study of regulatory T cells in long-lasting Graves disease. Findings and caveats of the study: Favored gene segments in persistent disease were TRBV28, TRBJ1-2 and TRBJ2-5.

The same specimen was also included in a second study, on T cells in Graves' hyperthyroidism and ophthalmopathy. That investigation notes: The TCR CDR3 was amplified in a first-round RT-PCR using the HTBI primer set. Among thyroid clonotypes expanded above 0.001, most also appeared in blood.

The sequence derives from a woman aged 40 to 65 with Graves disease. This specimen consisted of peripheral blood mononuclear cells (PBMCs), obtained at new diagnosis, from a patient treated with antithyroid drugs. The chain uses TRBV5-1 and TRBJ1-1; D is uncertain. In DNA, the CDR3 is TGCGCCAGCAACCCCCCTGGGGAAGTGGGTGAAGCTTTCTTT. Translated, it gives CASNPPGEVGEAFF. Variable domain in full (rest from reference TRBV5-1 and TRBJ1-1): KAGVTQTPRYLIKTRGQQVTLSCSPISGHRSVSWYQQTPGQGLQFLFEYFSETQRNKGNFPGRFSGRQFSNSRSEMNVSTLELGDSALYLCASNPPGEVGEAFFGQGTRLTVV.